The clone carrying this T cell receptor beta chain was seen repeatedly, ten times or more. This entry belongs to a study of patients and donors after allogeneic stem cell transplantation. V dropped 5 bases and J dropped 1; count of bases not matched to a gene: 7. This CDR3 region has 15 residues. CDR1 DFQATT and CDR2 SNEGSKA come from the germline V gene (reference sequence). TCRdb re-called the RT-PCR reads through MiXCR, storing one row per CDR3 protein. The sample includes about a million distinct CDR3 sequences, approximately 18% of them seen just once. This chain connects TRBV20-1 to TRBJ2-7; 11 positions agree with TRBD2. Sequencing was performed on blood, either unsorted or a sorted T cell fraction (not recorded which). This TCR came from a human donor who was either an allogeneic HSCT recipient or a stem cell or donor lymphocyte infusion donor (not recorded which). It is not recorded whose cells these are; they may come from a transplant donor. In DNA, the CDR3 is TGCAGTGCTCACCCCCTAGCGGGGGGTTCCTACGAGCAGTACTTC. This sequence encodes CSAHPLAGGSYEQYF.